This entry is about one T cell receptor beta chain. Deletions cut 5 bases from V and 1 base from J, with 8 bases between. The CDR3 totals 13 residues. The germline V gene has CDR1 SGHTA and CDR2 FQGTGA. Cohort allocation depended upon clinical history that participants reported. Recovery meant two consecutive negative NP/OP PCR tests, professional clearance, or resolved symptoms. Data came from immunoSEQ multiplex PCR; TCRdb stores just in-frame clones and leaves some out. The top ten hold around a tenth of the sample, which has a few hundred thousand clones, around 89% seen once. This sample is part of a study of blood T cell repertoires in COVID-19.

V and J are TRBV7-3 and TRBJ1-1, with D maybe TRBD1 (5 bases). Sequenced sample: PBMCs or T cells enriched from blood (not recorded which). This clonotype was obtained from a woman aged 40-49 years who had recovered from COVID-19. The CDR3 region is CASSKQENTEAFF. The CDR3, as DNA: TGTGCCAGCAGCAAACAGGAGAACACTGAAGCTTTCTTT.